Listed below are T cell receptor beta chains from one sample, sequenced in a study of blood T cell repertoires in COVID-19. Generated by immunoSEQ multiplex PCR, the TCRdb table keeps only in-frame clones and is missing some. There are about 190,000 clones in the sample; approximately 84% occur only once, and 3% to 3.5% lies in the top ten. Material for sequencing was PBMCs or T cells enriched from blood (not recorded which). These receptors all come from a woman aged 25 to 39 who had recovered from COVID-19. Each CDR3 is given with its conserved first and last residue. The order of the fields is J gene, V gene, clone size, D gene, CDR3 protein, CDR3 DNA. D genes are given only for firm matches. Clone sizes are given selectively: once, few, many, or a class where the clone is expanded.

TRBJ1-1,TRBV19,.,TRBD1,CASSSPGRDRSTEAFF,TGTGCCAGTAGTTCGCCAGGCAGGGACAGGAGCACTGAAGCTTTCTTT
TRBJ2-3,TRBV5-1,.,TRBD2,CASRDGAGLAGADTQYF,TGCGCCAGCAGGGACGGGGCCGGGCTAGCGGGAGCCGATACGCAGTATTTT
TRBJ1-2,TRBV13,.,.,CASPRGPYGYTF,TGTGCCAGCCCCAGGGGCCCCTATGGCTACACCTTC
TRBJ1-5,TRBV5-4,.,TRBD1,CASSLGQGVNQPQHF,TGTGCCAGCAGCTTGGGGCAGGGGGTTAATCAGCCCCAGCATTTT
TRBJ1-5,TRBV3-1/TRBV3-2,.,TRBD1,CASSQGAGTGVNQPQHF,TGTGCCAGCAGCCAAGGGGCTGGGACAGGGGTTAATCAGCCCCAGCATTTT
TRBJ1-1,TRBV19,.,.,CASSDILSEGEAFF,TGTGCCAGTAGCGATATCCTGTCCGAGGGTGAAGCTTTCTTT
TRBJ1-6,TRBV3-1/TRBV3-2,.,TRBD1,CASSQGQGSNSPLHF,TGTGCCAGCAGCCAGGGACAGGGCTCTAATTCACCCCTCCACTTT
TRBJ1-1,TRBV7-9,.,.,CASSLGGRGMNTEAFF,TGTGCCAGCAGCTTGGGGGGACGGGGCATGAACACTGAAGCTTTCTTT
TRBJ2-3,TRBV20-1,.,TRBD2,CSASYSGRAGDTQYF,TGCAGTGCTAGTTATAGCGGGAGGGCCGGAGATACGCAGTATTTT
TRBJ2-3,TRBV27,once,.,CASSFAAGFADTQYF,TGTGCCAGCAGTTTCGCCGCGGGGTTCGCAGATACGCAGTATTTT
TRBJ2-7,TRBV29-1,.,TRBD1,CSAGEGATGEQYF,TGCAGCGCTGGCGAGGGGGCTACTGGCGAGCAGTACTTC
TRBJ1-1,TRBV24-1,.,.,CATSDSDWGGLAFF,TGTGCCACCAGTGACTCGGACTGGGGGGGGTTGGCTTTCTTT
TRBJ1-4,TRBV6-5,.,.,CASSTRKATNEKLFF,TGTGCCAGCAGTACGCGGAAGGCAACTAATGAAAAACTGTTTTTT
TRBJ1-5,TRBV28,.,TRBD1,CASSLDRDSTNQPQHF,TGTGCCAGCAGTTTAGATCGGGACAGCACCAATCAGCCCCAGCATTTT
TRBJ1-5,TRBV5-1,.,TRBD1,CASSLGTGENQPQHF,TGCGCCAGCAGCCTAGGGACAGGGGAGAATCAGCCCCAGCATTTT
TRBJ1-3,TRBV29-1,.,.,CSVELPGGGDTIYF,TGCAGCGTTGAACTCCCCGGGGGGGGAGACACCATATATTTT
TRBJ2-7,TRBV6-5,.,.,CASSTGTGGREQYF,TGTGCCAGCAGTACCGGGACTGGGGGACGCGAGCAGTACTTC
TRBJ2-7,TRBV3-1/TRBV3-2,once,TRBD1,CASSQGYGQASIGQYF,TGTGCCAGCAGCCAAGGCTACGGACAGGCGTCTATCGGGCAGTACTTC
TRBJ2-5,TRBV7-2,.,.,CASSSTREETQYF,TGTGCCAGCAGCTCGACTAGGGAAGAGACCCAGTACTTC
TRBJ2-2,TRBV13,.,.,CASSLLSSSNTGELFF,TGTGCCAGCAGCCTTCTATCTAGCTCGAACACCGGGGAGCTGTTTTTT
TRBJ2-7,TRBV28,medium-sized,.,CASSLSISYEQYF,TGTGCCAGCAGTTTATCTATCTCCTACGAGCAGTACTTC
TRBJ2-1,TRBV4-1,.,TRBD2,CASRGTSGPNRRHNEQFF,TGCGCCAGCAGGGGGACTAGCGGGCCTAACCGTCGACACAATGAGCAGTTCTTC
TRBJ2-2,TRBV7-8,.,.,CASSLRTTGELFF,TGTGCCAGCAGCTTACGGACAACCGGGGAGCTGTTTTTT
TRBJ2-1,TRBV5-1,.,.,CASSLVLAAYNEQFF,TGCGCCAGCAGCTTGGTATTAGCGGCATACAATGAGCAGTTCTTC
TRBJ2-2,TRBV9,few,TRBD2,CASSPSGGTGELFF,TGTGCCAGCAGCCCATCGGGGGGAACCGGGGAGCTGTTTTTT
TRBJ1-2,TRBV6-5,.,.,CASSYDPVAGRGTF,TGTGCCAGCAGTTACGACCCGGTCGCTGGCCGCGGCACCTTC
TRBJ1-6,TRBV19,once,.,CASSMGLDNSPLHF,TGTGCCAGTAGTATGGGACTAGATAATTCACCCCTCCACTTT